Below, one T cell receptor (beta chain) is given with its context. Its antigen is not identified. The record originates from a study of T cell responses to AZD1222 COVID-19 vaccine. V shed 0 bases and J shed 6 bases, with 9 bases lying between them. The CDR3 is 14 residues long. The germline gives CDR1 SGHRS, CDR2 YFSETQ. The assay was immunoSEQ multiplex PCR, and TCRdb's table has in-frame clones only and misses some. The repertoire has tens of thousands of clones, 85% to 90% of them found once; the top ten carry 10%. Study-level points and caveats: Spike-specific TCR breadth rose after two AZD1222 doses, and depth rose as well. Across the whole spike, CD4 TCRs peaked at regions 160-218 and 743-854. Donors in the cohort were predominantly white British and more often female, and clonal diversity was possibly underestimated. Nearly half of spike-specific TCRs reportedly go after variant regions that carry no mutations.

This TCR was sampled from an adult in good health. The input for sequencing was peripheral blood, taken on day 0 of MenACWY control vaccination. The chain joins TRBV5-1 to TRBJ1-4; maybe TRBD1 (6 bases). The CDR3 DNA is TGCGCCAGCAGCTTGGCGGGACACGATGAAAAACTGTTTTTT. It translates to CASSLAGHDEKLFF.